Presented here are 8 T cell receptor beta chains from one specimen sequenced in a study of identical twins. TCRdb passed the 5' RACE reads through MiXCR, listing each CDR3 protein once. The sample shows 270,000 or so distinct CDR3 sequences, about 8% of them seen only once. This sample was shared with a second study, whose subject was yellow fever vaccine responses in identical twins.

The sequenced material came from CD8+ T cells sorted from blood. These TCRs come from a woman between 18 and 30 years old in good health.

This clonotype was found a few times. This chain connects TRBV27 to TRBJ1-6; weak D call: TRBD1 (6 bases). The germline V and J ends were trimmed by 7 bases and 2 bases, with 15 bases remaining between them. The CDR3 runs 16 residues. Germline CDR1 is MNHEY and CDR2 is SMNVEV (reference sequence). The CDR3 is CASMTLRDTYNSPLHF. CDR3 DNA sequence: TGTGCCAGCATGACGCTCCGGGACACCTATAATTCACCCCTCCACTTT.

In this sample, this clonotype turned up a few times. The chain combines TRBV9 with TRBJ1-2; D is undetermined. The V gene lost 1 base and the J gene lost 9 bases, with 7 bases spanning the gap. The CDR3 consists of 11 residues. Germline V gene sequence: CDR1 SGDLS, CDR2 YYNGEE. The CDR3 DNA reads as TGTGCCAGCAGCGTACAAGGAAGCTACACCTTC. Translating it yields CASSVQGSYTF.

This clonotype has just a few counts. J is TRBJ2-5 and V is TRBV7-6; 9 bases map to TRBD2. Trimming removed 5 bases from V and 0 bases from J; junction bases left unmatched: 7. This CDR3 is 16 amino acids long. Germline V gene lookup returns CDR1 SGHVS and CDR2 FNYEAQ. The CDR3 DNA sequence: TGTGCCAGCAGCGCTGAGGGACTAGCAAACCAAGAGACCCAGTACTTC. This gives the protein CASSAEGLANQETQYF.

The sample holds a few counts of this clonotype. CDR3 region: CASSSLGGRGGGELFF. The CDR3, as DNA: TGTGCCAGCAGCTCATTAGGGGGGAGAGGCGGCGGGGAGCTGTTTTTT. The V and J genes are TRBV7-8 and TRBJ2-2; D may match TRBD1 or TRBD2 (6 bases each). The CDR3 length is 16 residues. Germline values: CDR1 SGHVS, CDR2 FQNEAQ. V lost 4 bases, J lost 7 bases, and 19 bases lay in between.

This clonotype was observed many times. The rearrangement links TRBV3-1 to TRBJ2-7, with TRBD2 as a possible D gene (6 bases). V was clipped by 4 bases and J by 2 bases, with 9 bases between them. Germline V gene lookup returns CDR1 LGHDT and CDR2 YNNKEL (reference sequence). This CDR3 is 13 amino acids long. The CDR3: CASSPGVPYEQYF. CDR3 in DNA: TGTGCCAGCAGCCCGGGAGTCCCCTACGAGCAGTACTTC.

This clonotype was recorded a few times. The gene calls are TRBV6-5 and TRBJ2-7; 7 bases match TRBD1. V dropped 3 bases and J dropped 5; count of bases not matched to a gene: 7. The V gene's germline CDR1 is MNHEY and CDR2 SVGAGI. CDR3 length: 14 amino acids. CDR3 region: CASSYFQGDNEQYF. The DNA for the CDR3 is TGTGCCAGCAGTTATTTCCAGGGGGACAACGAGCAGTACTTC.

The J gene is TRBJ2-5, the V gene TRBV4-1, with D maybe TRBD2 (5 bases). In germline, CDR1 is MGHRA, CDR2 YSYEKL. The CDR3 is 14 amino acids. Trimming removed 1 base from V and 4 bases from J, with 10 bases in between. The CDR3 bases are TGCGCCAGCAGCCAAGTCGGGGTAATAGAGACCCAGTACTTC. It translates to CASSQVGVIETQYF.

J is TRBJ2-7 and V is TRBV5-6; D possibly matches TRBD1 or TRBD2 (5 bases each). Per germline, CDR1 SGHDT and CDR2 YYEEEE. The CDR3 has 14 amino acids. V was shortened by 4 bases and J by 3 bases, with 14 bases between the two germline ends. This CDR3 is CASSPGPYRYEQYF. The CDR3 DNA follows: TGTGCCAGCAGCCCGGGACCCTATCGCTACGAGCAGTACTTC.